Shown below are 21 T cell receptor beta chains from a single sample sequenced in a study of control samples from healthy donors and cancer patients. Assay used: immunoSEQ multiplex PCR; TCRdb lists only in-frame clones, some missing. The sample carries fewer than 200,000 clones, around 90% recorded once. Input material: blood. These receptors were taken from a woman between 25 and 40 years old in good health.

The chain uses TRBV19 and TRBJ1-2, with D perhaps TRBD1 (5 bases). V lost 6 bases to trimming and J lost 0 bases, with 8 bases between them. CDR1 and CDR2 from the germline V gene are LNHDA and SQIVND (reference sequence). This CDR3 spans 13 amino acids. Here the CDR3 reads CASSLGPNYGYTF. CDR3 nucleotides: TGTGCCAGTAGCCTGGGACCTAACTATGGCTACACCTTC.

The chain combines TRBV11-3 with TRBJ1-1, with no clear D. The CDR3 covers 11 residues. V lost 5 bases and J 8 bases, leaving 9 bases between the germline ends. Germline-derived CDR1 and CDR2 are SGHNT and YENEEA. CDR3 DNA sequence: TGTGCCAGCAGCGCCGGTAGGGAAGCTTTCTTT. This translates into CASSAGREAFF.

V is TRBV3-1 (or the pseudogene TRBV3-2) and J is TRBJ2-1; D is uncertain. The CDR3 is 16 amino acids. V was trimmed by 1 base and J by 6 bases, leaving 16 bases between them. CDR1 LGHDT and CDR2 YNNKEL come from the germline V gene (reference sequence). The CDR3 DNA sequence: TGTGCCAGCAGCCAAGTCACCCTCGCCGGTCTCAATGAGCAGTTCTTC. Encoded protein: CASSQVTLAGLNEQFF.

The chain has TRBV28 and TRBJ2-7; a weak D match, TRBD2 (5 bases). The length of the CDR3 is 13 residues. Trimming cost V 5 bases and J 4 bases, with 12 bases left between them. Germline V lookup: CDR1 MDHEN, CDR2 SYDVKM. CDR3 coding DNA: TGTGCCAGCAGTCTAAGCGGCCTTTACGAGCAGTACTTC. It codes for CASSLSGLYEQYF.

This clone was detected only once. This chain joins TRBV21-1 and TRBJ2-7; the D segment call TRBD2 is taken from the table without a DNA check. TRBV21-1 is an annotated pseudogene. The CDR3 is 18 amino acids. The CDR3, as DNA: TGTGCCAGCAGGTCATCCTGGGTAGCGGGTGCCGTGGTGTACGAGCAGTACTTC. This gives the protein CASRSSWVAGAVVYEQYF.

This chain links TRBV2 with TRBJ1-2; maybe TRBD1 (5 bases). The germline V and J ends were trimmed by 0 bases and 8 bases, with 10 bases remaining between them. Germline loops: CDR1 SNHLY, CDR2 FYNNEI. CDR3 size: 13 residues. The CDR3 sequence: CASSEAPEGGYTF. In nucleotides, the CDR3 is TGTGCCAGCAGTGAAGCGCCTGAGGGGGGCTACACCTTC.

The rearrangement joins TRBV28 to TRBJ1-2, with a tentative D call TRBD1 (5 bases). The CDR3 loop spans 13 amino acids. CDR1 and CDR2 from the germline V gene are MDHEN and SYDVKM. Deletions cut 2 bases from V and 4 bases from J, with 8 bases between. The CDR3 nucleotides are TGTGCCAGCAGTTTAACAGGACCCTATGGCTACACCTTC. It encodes CASSLTGPYGYTF.

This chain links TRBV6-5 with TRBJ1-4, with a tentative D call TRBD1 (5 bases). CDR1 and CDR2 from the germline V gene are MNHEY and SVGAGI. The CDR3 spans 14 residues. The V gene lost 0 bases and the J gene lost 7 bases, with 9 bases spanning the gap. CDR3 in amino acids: CASSYSGTGEKLFF. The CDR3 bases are TGTGCCAGCAGTTACTCAGGGACTGGTGAAAAACTGTTTTTT.

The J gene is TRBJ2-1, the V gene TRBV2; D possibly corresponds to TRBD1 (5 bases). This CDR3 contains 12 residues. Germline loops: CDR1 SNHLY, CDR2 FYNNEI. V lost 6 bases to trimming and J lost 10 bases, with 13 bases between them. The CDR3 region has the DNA TGTGCCAGCAGCCTAACAGGTGGCGAGCAGTTCTTC. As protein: CASSLTGGEQFF.

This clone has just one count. In nucleotides, the CDR3 is TGTGCCAGCAGCTTACAGGGGGCGAGGTTGGGGAACACTGAAGCTTTCTTT. It is translated as CASSLQGARLGNTEAFF. The gene calls are TRBV7-8 and TRBJ1-1, with TRBD1 identical over 8 bases. The CDR3 runs 17 residues. Losses at the gene ends were 2 bases for V and 1 base for J; bases not matched to a gene: 9. The germline V gene has CDR1 SGHVS and CDR2 FQNEAQ. The variable domain in full, completed from reference TRBV7-8 and TRBJ1-1, reads GAGVSQSPRYKVAKRGQDVALRCDPISGHVSLFWYQQALGQGPEFLTYFQNEAQLDKSGLPSDRFFAERPEGSVSTLKIQRTQQEDSAVYLCASSLQGARLGNTEAFFGQGTRLTVV.

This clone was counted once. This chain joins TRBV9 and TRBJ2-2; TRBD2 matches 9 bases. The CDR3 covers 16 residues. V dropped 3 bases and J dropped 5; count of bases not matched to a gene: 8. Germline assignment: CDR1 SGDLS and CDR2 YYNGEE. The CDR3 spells CASSAQAGGSTGELFF. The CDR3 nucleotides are TGTGCCAGCAGCGCCCAAGCGGGGGGATCAACCGGGGAGCTGTTTTTT.

DNA for the CDR3: TGTGCCAGCAGCGACCCTGGGACAGGGGGAAATCAGCCCCAGCATTTT. Its translation is CASSDPGTGGNQPQHF. This chain uses TRBV7-9 with TRBJ1-5; 11 bases line up with TRBD1. This CDR3 has 16 residues. The germline gives CDR1 SEHNR, CDR2 FQNEAQ (reference sequence). J gave up 4 bases and V 5 bases, and 7 bases lay outside the gene matches.

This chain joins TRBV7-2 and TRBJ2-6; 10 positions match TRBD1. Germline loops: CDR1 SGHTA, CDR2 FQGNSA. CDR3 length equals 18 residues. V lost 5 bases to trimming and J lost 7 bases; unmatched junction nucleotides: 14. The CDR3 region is CASSDRGPKSLGANVLTF. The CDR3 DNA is TGTGCCAGCAGCGACAGGGGGCCCAAATCTCTGGGCGCCAACGTCCTGACTTTC. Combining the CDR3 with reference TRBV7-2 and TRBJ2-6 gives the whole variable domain GAGVSQSPSNKVTEKGKDVELRCDPISGHTALYWYRQSLGQGLEFLIYFQGNSAPDKSGLPSDRFSAERTGGSVSTLTIQRTQQEDSAVYLCASSDRGPKSLGANVLTFGAGSRLTVL.

CDR3 sequence (DNA): TGCGCCAGCAGCGGGCGACAGGGGGCTTGGAGAGAAAAACTGTTTTTT. This sequence encodes CASSGRQGAWREKLFF. V usage is TRBV5-1 and J usage is TRBJ1-4, with TRBD1 identical over 10 bases. This CDR3 is built from 16 residues. V shed 4 bases, J shed 8 bases, and the junction held 11 bases outside the gene matches. The V gene's germline CDR1 is SGHRS and CDR2 YFSETQ.

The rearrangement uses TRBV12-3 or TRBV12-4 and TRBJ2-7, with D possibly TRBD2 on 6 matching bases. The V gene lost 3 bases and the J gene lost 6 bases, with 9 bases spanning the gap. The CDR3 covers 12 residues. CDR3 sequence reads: CASSLPGGEQYF. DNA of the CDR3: TGTGCCAGCAGTTTGCCCGGGGGCGAGCAGTACTTC.

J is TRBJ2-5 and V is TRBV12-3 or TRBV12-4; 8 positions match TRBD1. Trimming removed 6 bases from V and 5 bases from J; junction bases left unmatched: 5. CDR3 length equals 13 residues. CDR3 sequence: CASSTQGAETQYF. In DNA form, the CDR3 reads TGTGCCAGCAGCACTCAGGGGGCGGAGACCCAGTACTTC.

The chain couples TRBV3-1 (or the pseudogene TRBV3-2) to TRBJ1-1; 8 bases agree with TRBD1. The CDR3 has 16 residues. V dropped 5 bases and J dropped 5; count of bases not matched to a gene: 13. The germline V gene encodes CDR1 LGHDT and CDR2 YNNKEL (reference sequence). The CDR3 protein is CASSGSGGATGTEAFF. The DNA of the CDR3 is TGTGCCAGCAGCGGCTCAGGGGGCGCCACTGGAACTGAAGCTTTCTTT.

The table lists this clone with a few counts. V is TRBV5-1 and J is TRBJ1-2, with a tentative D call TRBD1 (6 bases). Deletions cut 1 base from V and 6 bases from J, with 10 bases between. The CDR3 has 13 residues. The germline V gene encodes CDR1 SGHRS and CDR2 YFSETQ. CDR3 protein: CASSLSGGDGYTF. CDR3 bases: TGCGCCAGCAGCTTGTCTGGGGGCGATGGCTACACCTTC. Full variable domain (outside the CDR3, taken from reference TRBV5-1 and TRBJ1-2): KAGVTQTPRYLIKTRGQQVTLSCSPISGHRSVSWYQQTPGQGLQFLFEYFSETQRNKGNFPGRFSGRQFSNSRSEMNVSTLELGDSALYLCASSLSGGDGYTFGSGTRLTVV.

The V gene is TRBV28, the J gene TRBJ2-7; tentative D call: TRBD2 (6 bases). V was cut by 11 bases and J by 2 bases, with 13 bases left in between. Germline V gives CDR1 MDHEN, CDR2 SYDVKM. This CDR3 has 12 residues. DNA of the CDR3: TGTGCCGCGGGATGGGGAACCTACGAGCAGTACTTC. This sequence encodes CAAGWGTYEQYF.

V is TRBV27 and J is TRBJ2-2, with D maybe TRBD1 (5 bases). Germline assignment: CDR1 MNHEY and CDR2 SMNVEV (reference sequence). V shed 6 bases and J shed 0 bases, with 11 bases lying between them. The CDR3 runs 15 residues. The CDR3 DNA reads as TGTGCCAGCAGAATGACAGAATCGAACACCGGGGAGCTGTTTTTT. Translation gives CASRMTESNTGELFF.

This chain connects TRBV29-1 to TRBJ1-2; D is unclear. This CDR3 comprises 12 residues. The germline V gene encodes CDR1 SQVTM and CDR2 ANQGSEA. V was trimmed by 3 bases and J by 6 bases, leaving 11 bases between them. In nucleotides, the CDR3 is TGCAGCGTTGAGGGTGGGGTCCATGGCTACACCTTC. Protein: CSVEGGVHGYTF.